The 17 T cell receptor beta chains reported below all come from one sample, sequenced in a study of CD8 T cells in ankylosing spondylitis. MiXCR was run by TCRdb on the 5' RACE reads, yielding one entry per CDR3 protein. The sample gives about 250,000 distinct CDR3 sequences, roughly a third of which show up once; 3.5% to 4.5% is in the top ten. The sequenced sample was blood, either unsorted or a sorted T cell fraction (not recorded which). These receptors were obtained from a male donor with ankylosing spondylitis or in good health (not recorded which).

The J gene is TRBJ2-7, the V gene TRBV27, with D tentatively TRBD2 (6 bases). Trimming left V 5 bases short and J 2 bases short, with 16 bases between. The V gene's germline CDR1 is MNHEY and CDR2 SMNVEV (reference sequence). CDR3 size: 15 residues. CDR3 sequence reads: CASSPNRDLTYEQYF. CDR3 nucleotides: TGTGCCAGCAGTCCAAACCGGGACTTAACCTACGAGCAGTACTTC.

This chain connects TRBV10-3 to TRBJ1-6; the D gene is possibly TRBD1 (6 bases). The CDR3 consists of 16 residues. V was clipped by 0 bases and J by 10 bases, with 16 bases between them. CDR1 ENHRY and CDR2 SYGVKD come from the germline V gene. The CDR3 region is CAISESGGTTKSPLHF. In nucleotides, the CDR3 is TGTGCCATCAGTGAGTCCGGCGGGACAACGAAGTCACCCCTCCACTTT.

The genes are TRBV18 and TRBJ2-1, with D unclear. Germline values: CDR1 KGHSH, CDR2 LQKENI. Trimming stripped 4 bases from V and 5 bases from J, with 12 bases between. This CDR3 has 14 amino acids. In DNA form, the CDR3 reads TGTGCCAGCTCACGTGGGGAAGGGCACAATGAGCAGTTCTTC. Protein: CASSRGEGHNEQFF.

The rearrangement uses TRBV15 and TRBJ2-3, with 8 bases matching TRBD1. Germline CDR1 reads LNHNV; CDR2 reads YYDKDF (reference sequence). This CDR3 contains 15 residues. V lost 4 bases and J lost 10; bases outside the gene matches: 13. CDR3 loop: CATSNHRTGGSAQYF. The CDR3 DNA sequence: TGTGCCACCAGCAATCACCGAACAGGGGGATCGGCGCAGTATTTT.

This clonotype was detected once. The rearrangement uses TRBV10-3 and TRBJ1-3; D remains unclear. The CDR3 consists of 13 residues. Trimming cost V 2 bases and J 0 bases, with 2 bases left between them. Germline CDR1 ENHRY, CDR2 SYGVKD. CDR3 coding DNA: TGTGCCATCAGTGAGGGCTCTGGAAACACCATATATTTT. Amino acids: CAISEGSGNTIYF.

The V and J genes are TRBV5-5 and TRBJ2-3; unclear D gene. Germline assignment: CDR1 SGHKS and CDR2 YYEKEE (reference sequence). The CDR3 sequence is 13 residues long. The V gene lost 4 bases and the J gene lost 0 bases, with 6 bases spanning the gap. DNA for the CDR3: TGTGCCAGCAGCGAAACTAGCACAGATACGCAGTATTTT. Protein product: CASSETSTDTQYF.

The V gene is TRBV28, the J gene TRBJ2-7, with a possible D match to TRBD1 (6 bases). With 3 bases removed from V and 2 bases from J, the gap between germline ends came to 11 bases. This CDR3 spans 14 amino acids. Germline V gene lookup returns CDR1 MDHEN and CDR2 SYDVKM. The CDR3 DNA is TGTGCCAGCAGTTTTCGGAACAGGGCCTACGAGCAGTACTTC. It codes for CASSFRNRAYEQYF.

For the CDR3, the DNA is TGTGCCAGCAACGGCAGGGGCGACACTGAAGCTTTCTTT. Its protein is CASNGRGDTEAFF. The chain recombines TRBV7-9 with TRBJ1-1; D may be TRBD1 (6 bases). Germline CDR1 reads SEHNR; CDR2 reads FQNEAQ (reference sequence). Trimming stripped 7 bases from V and 3 bases from J, with 12 bases between. CDR3 size: 13 residues.

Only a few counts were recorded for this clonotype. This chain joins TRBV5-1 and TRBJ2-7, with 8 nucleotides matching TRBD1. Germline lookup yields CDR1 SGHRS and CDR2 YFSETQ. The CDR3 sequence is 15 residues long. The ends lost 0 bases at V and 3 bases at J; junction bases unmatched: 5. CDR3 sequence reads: CASSLVQGAIYEQYF. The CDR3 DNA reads TGCGCCAGCAGCTTGGTCCAGGGGGCCATCTACGAGCAGTACTTC. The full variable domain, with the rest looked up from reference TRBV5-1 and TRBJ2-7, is KAGVTQTPRYLIKTRGQQVTLSCSPISGHRSVSWYQQTPGQGLQFLFEYFSETQRNKGNFPGRFSGRQFSNSRSEMNVSTLELGDSALYLCASSLVQGAIYEQYFGPGTRLTVT.

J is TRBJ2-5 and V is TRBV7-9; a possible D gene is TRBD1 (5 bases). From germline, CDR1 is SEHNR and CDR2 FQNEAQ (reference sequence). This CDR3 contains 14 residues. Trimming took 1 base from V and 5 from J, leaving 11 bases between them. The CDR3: CASSLGQGSETQYF. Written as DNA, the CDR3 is TGTGCCAGCAGCTTAGGCCAGGGCAGCGAGACCCAGTACTTC.

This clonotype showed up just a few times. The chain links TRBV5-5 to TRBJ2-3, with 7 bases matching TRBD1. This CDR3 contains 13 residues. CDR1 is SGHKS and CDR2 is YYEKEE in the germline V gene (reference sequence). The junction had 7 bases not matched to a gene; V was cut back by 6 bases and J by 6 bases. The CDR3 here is CASILQGMDTQYF. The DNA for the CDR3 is TGTGCCAGCATTTTACAGGGGATGGATACGCAGTATTTT.

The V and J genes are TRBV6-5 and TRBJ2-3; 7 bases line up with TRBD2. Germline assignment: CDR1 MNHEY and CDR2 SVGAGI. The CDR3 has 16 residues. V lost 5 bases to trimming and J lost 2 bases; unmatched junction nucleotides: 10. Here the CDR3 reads CASSHTSVGNTDTQYF. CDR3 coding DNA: TGTGCCAGCAGTCACACTAGCGTGGGGAACACAGATACGCAGTATTTT.

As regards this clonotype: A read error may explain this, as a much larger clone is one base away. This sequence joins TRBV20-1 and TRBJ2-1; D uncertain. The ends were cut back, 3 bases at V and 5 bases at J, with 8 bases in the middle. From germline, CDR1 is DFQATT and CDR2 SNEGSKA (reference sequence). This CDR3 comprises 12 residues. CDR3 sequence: CSARTYHNEQFF. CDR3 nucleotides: TGCAGTGCTAGGACTTACCACAATGAGCAGTTCTTC.

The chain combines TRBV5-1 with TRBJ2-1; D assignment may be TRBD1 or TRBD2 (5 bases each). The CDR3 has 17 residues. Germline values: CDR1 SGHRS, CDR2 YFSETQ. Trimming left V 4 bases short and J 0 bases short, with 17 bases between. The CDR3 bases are TGCGCCAGCAGCGAAACCGGGACCCTGAGCTCCTACAATGAGCAGTTCTTC. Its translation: CASSETGTLSSYNEQFF.

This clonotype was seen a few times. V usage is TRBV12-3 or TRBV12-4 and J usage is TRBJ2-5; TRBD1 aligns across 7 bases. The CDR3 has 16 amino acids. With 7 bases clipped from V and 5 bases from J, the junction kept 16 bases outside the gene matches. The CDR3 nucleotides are TGTGCCAGCAATCCCGCTGGGGCAGGGGGTCGTGAGACCCAGTACTTC. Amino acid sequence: CASNPAGAGGRETQYF.

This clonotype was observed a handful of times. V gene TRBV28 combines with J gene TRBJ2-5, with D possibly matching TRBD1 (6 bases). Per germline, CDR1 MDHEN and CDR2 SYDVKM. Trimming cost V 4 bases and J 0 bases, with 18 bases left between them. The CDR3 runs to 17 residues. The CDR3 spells CASSYTGMAINQETQYF. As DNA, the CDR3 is TGTGCCAGCAGTTATACAGGGATGGCAATCAACCAAGAGACCCAGTACTTC.

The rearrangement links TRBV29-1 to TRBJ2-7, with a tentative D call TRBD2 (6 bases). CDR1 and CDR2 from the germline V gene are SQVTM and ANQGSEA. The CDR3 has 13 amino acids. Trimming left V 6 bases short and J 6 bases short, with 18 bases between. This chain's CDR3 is CSVSPGVNSEQYF. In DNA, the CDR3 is TGCAGCGTGTCCCCGGGGGTAAATTCCGAGCAGTACTTC.